This TCR beta chain was observed in a study of CD8 T cells in ankylosing spondylitis. V shed 5 bases and J shed 2 bases, with 10 bases lying between them. CDR1 is SGHKS and CDR2 is YYEKEE in the germline V gene (reference sequence). The CDR3 spans 13 residues. At least ten counts were recorded for this clonotype. TCRdb reprocessed the 5' RACE reads via MiXCR and lists one record per CDR3 protein. The sample holds about 200,000 distinct CDR3 sequences, around 13% seen once. The chain recombines TRBV5-5 with TRBJ1-2; D may be TRBD1 (5 bases). The sequenced material came from blood, either unsorted or a sorted T cell fraction (not recorded which). The receptor was derived from a male donor with ankylosing spondylitis or in good health (not recorded which). CDR3 coding DNA: TGTGCCAGCAGGGGCAGGGCCAACTATGGCTACACCTTC. This sequence encodes CASRGRANYGYTF.